Listed below are T cell receptor beta chains from one sample, sequenced in a study of vaccination and CD4 T cells after COVID-19. One entry per CDR3 protein results from TCRdb running MiXCR on the PCR reads. This table holds some 10,000 distinct CDR3 sequences, about 28% found once. No antigens are known for them. The sample consisted of CD4+ T cells from blood, cultured in vitro. These receptors were taken from a human donor who had recovered from COVID-19. The CDR3 runs from the conserved cysteine through the conserved F or W. The D gene is left open where the match is weak. Clone size is stated in some rows and not others, as once, few, many or a class when expanded.

>.|TRBJ1-1|.|TRBV20-1
TGCAGTGCCGAGAACCAGCCCGACACTGAAGCTTTCTTT
CSAENQPDTEAFF
>.|TRBJ1-2|.|TRBV5-4
TGTGCCAGCAGCTTGTTGGGCGCCTCTGGGGACTATGGCTACACCTTC
CASSLLGASGDYGYTF
>few|TRBJ1-5|.|TRBV10-2
TGCGCCAGCACCGGTGGGAGGAATCAGCCCCAGCATTTT
CASTGGRNQPQHF
>.|TRBJ2-7|.|TRBV11-1
TGTGCCAGCAGCCGCGGACCCCAGGGAATCTCCTACGAGCAGTACTTC
CASSRGPQGISYEQYF
>few|TRBJ2-5|TRBD2|TRBV20-1
TGCAGTGCTCTTAAGACTAGCGGGGGGGCCTTCGGGGAGACCCAGTACTTC
CSALKTSGGAFGETQYF
>.|TRBJ2-7|.|TRBV27
TGTGCCAGCAGTGAGGGTGGGATTTCCGAGCAGTACTTC
CASSEGGISEQYF
>medium-sized|TRBJ1-2|.|TRBV15
TGTGCCACCAGCAGAGATGCTGGGCGGGACCGGGGCTATGGCTACACCTTC
CATSRDAGRDRGYGYTF
>.|TRBJ1-1|TRBD1|TRBV6-1
TGTGCCACCCTCCGGAGGGGCGGGACAGGGAAGGATGAAGCTTTCTTT
CATLRRGGTGKDEAFF
>few|TRBJ2-7|TRBD2|TRBV12-3/TRBV12-4
TGTGCCAGCAGTCGACTAGCGGGAGGCATCGAGCAGTACTTC
CASSRLAGGIEQYF
>medium-sized|TRBJ1-5|.|TRBV20-1
TGCAGTGCTAGATTCGGAGGCACTAATCAGCCCCAGCATTTT
CSARFGGTNQPQHF
>few|TRBJ2-4|TRBD1|TRBV20-1
TGCAGTGCCGCCCAGGGGGCGCCTGCCAAAAACATTCAGTACTTC
CSAAQGAPAKNIQYF
>medium-sized|TRBJ1-2|.|TRBV7-2
TGTGCCAGCAGCTTTTGGGATGGCTACACCTTC
CASSFWDGYTF
>few|TRBJ2-4|.|TRBV20-1
TGCAGTGCCCACGGGGGTCTAAACATTCAGTACTTC
CSAHGGLNIQYF
>.|TRBJ2-5|TRBD2|TRBV7-2
TGTGCCAGCAGCTTAGCGGGGACTAGCGGACAAGAGACCCAGTACTTC
CASSLAGTSGQETQYF
>.|TRBJ1-2|.|TRBV6-1
TGTGCCAGCAGGGGAGGACTGCTGCTAAACTATGGCTACACCTTC
CASRGGLLLNYGYTF
>.|TRBJ2-7|TRBD2|TRBV6-2/TRBV6-3
TGTGCCAGCAGAATAGCGGGAGAGCACTACGAGCAGTACTTC
CASRIAGEHYEQYF
>few|TRBJ2-5|.|TRBV7-2
TGTGCCAGCAGCCGTTGGCAAGAGACCCAGTACTTC
CASSRWQETQYF
>few|TRBJ1-6|.|TRBV10-3
TGTGCCATCAGTGAGTCGTATCTGGATAATTCACCCCTCCACTTT
CAISESYLDNSPLHF
>few|TRBJ2-5|.|TRBV28
TGTGCCAGCAGTTCGTCAGGGGAGGAGACCCAGTACTTC
CASSSSGEETQYF
>few|TRBJ2-7|.|TRBV20-1
TGCAGTGCTAGAGATCCAGGGCCGGGCTACGAGCAGTACTTC
CSARDPGPGYEQYF
>.|TRBJ1-2|.|TRBV28
TGTGCCAGCATCGGACCCACTGGGGCGGGAGGCTACACCTTC
CASIGPTGAGGYTF
>few|TRBJ2-7|.|TRBV6-1
TGTGCCAGCAGCTTCAGGGGGGGAGAGCAGTACTTC
CASSFRGGEQYF
>few|TRBJ2-5|TRBD1|TRBV6-9
TGTGCCAGCAGCGATACAGGGGGCGGGGAGACCCAGTACTTC
CASSDTGGGETQYF
>.|TRBJ2-1|.|TRBV6-2/TRBV6-3
TGTGCCAGCAGTCCCGGTGGTTACAATGAGCAGTTCTTC
CASSPGGYNEQFF
>few|TRBJ1-5|TRBD1|TRBV4-3
TGCGCCAGCAGCCAAGACAGGGGGTGGCCCCAGCATTTT
CASSQDRGWPQHF
>few|TRBJ2-5|TRBD2|TRBV19
TGTGCCAGTAGTACAGGACTAGCGGGGGCGGGAGAGACCCAGTACTTC
CASSTGLAGAGETQYF
>few|TRBJ1-6|TRBD1|TRBV7-9
TGTGCCAGCAGCCAGACAGGGGTGGATAATTCACCCCTCCACTTT
CASSQTGVDNSPLHF
>.|TRBJ1-1|.|TRBV11-3
TGTGCCAGCAGCTTAGAGAGTGGCTTCAGGACTGAAGCTTTCTTT
CASSLESGFRTEAFF
>few|TRBJ2-3|.|TRBV7-8
TGTGCCAGCAGCTTAGTATTTGCCCAGACAGATACGCAGTATTTT
CASSLVFAQTDTQYF
>.|TRBJ2-7|.|TRBV5-8
TGTGCCAGCAGCTCTGCAACAGCGCCGATAATCTACGAGCAGTACTTC
CASSSATAPIIYEQYF